This T cell receptor (beta chain) was captured by sequencing in a study of T-cell reconstitution after alpha-beta-depleted transplantation in children. This clonotype was counted between two and nine times. V was clipped by 0 bases and J by 2 bases; unmatched bases: 3. This CDR3 has 16 residues. The germline V gene has CDR1 WNHNN and CDR2 SYGVQD (reference sequence). Molecular barcoding with unique molecular identifiers was used for the TCRbeta library. TCRdb itself ran the PCR reads through MiXCR, one entry per CDR3 protein. This sample has 670,000 or so distinct CDR3 sequences, with about an eighth found just once.

The sample was PBMCs, taken before TCRalphabeta/CD19-depleted stem cell transplant. This sequence joins TRBV10-1 and TRBJ2-7, with 11 bases matching TRBD2. The sequence was obtained from a girl between 2 and 10 years old with congenital amegakaryocytic thrombocytopenia, due to receive a stem cell transplant. The CDR3 DNA is TGCGCCAGCAGTGAGTCTAAGACTAGCGGGACCTACGAGCAGTACTTC. Its translation is CASSESKTSGTYEQYF.